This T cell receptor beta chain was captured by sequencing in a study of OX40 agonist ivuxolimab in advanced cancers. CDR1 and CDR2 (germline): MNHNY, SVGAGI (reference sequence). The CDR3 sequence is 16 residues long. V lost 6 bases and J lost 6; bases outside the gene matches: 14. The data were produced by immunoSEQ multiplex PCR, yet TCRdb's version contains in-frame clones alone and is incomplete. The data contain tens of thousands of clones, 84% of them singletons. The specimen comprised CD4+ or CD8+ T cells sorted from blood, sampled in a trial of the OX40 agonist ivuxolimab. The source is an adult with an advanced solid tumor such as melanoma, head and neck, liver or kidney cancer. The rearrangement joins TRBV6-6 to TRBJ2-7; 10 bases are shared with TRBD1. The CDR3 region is CASRVLPGQGPGEQYF. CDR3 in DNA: TGTGCCAGCAGGGTCCTCCCGGGACAGGGGCCTGGCGAGCAGTACTTC.